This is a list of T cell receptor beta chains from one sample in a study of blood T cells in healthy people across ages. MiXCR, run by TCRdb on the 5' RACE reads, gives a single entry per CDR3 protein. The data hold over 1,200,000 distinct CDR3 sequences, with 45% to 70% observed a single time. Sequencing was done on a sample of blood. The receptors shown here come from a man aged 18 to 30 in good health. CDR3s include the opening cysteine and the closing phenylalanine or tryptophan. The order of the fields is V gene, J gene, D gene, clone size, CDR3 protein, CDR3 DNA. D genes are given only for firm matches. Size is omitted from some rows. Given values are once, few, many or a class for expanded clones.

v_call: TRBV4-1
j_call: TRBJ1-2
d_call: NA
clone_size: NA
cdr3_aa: CASSQALFGYTF
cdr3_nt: TGCGCCAGCAGCCAAGCCCTTTTTGGCTACACCTTC

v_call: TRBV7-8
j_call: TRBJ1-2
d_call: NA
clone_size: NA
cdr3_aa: CASSLSARGERVDGMYGYTF
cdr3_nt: TGTGCCAGCAGCTTGTCGGCCCGAGGGGAAAGGGTTGATGGGATGTATGGCTACACCTTC

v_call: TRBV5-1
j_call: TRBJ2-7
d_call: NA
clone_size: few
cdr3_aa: CASSLAPGLSSEQYF
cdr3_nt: TGCGCCAGCAGCTTAGCTCCAGGGTTAAGCAGCGAGCAGTACTTC

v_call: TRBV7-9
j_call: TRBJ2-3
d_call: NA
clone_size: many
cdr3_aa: CASSPQADTQYF
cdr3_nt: TGTGCCAGCAGTCCCCAGGCTGATACGCAGTATTTT

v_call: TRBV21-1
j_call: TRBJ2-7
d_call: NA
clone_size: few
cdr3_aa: CASSPPGQVFYEQYF
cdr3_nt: TGTGCCAGCAGCCCGCCGGGACAGGTTTTCTACGAGCAGTACTTC

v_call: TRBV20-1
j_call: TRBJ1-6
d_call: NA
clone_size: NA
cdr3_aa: CSASSTLLYNSPLHF
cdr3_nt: TGCAGTGCTAGTTCGACACTTCTCTATAATTCACCCCTCCACTTT

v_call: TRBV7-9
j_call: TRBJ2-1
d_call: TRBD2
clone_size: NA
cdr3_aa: CASTTPFGTSSRLENEQFF
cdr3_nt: TGTGCCAGCACCACCCCGTTCGGGACTAGCTCACGGTTGGAGAATGAGCAGTTCTTC

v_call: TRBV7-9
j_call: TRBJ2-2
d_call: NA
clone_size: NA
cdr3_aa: CASSPGRTENTGELFF
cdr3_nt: TGTGCCAGCAGCCCTGGGCGGACAGAAAACACCGGGGAGCTGTTTTTT

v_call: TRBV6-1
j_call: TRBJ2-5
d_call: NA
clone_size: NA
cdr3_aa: CASSASGTAGLTQYF
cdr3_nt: TGTGCCAGCAGTGCCTCCGGGACGGCGGGTTTGACCCAGTACTTC

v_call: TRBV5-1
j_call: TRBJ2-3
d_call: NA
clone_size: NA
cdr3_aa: CASSPFKGGVRDTQYF
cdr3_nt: TGCGCCAGCAGCCCCTTTAAAGGCGGGGTACGAGATACGCAGTATTTT

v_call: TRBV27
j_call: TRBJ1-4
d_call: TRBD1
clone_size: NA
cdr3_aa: CASSLLGGGGYEKLFF
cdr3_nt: TGTGCCAGCAGTTTACTTGGAGGGGGCGGCTATGAAAAACTGTTTTTT

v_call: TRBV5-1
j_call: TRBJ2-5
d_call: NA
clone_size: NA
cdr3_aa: CASSTGDLTGAHSDEQYF
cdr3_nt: TGCGCCAGCAGCACCGGGGACTTAACAGGGGCACACAGCGATGAGCAGTACTTC

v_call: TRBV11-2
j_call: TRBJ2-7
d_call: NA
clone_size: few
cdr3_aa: CASSLVRVGGEQYF
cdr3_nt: TGTGCCAGCAGCTTAGTCAGGGTTGGTGGCGAGCAGTACTTC

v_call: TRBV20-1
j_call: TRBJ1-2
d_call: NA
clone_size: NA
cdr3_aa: CSAREGPGAGDNYGYTF
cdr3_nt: TGCAGTGCTAGAGAGGGCCCCGGGGCAGGGGACAACTATGGCTACACCTTC

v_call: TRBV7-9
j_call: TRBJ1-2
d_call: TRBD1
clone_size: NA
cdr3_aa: CASSLGQGSYYGYTF
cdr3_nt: TGTGCCAGCAGCTTAGGACAGGGATCCTACTATGGCTACACCTTC

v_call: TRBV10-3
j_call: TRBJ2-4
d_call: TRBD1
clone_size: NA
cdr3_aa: CAISEGTAGGTTKNIQYF
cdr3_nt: TGTGCCATCAGTGAGGGTACGGCAGGGGGAACTACCAAAAACATTCAGTACTTC